The 17 T cell receptor beta chains reported below all come from one sample, sequenced in a study of T cells in Graves' hyperthyroidism and ophthalmopathy. There were TCR beta CDR3 regions amplified from RNA transcripts. The HTBI set primed first-round TCR CDR3 RT-PCR. TCRdb passed the multiplex PCR reads through MiXCR, listing each CDR3 protein once. The table shows about 340,000 distinct CDR3 sequences, with roughly 20% occurring only once. Specimen: blood. The receptors derive from a woman in her forties or fifties with Graves' hyperthyroidism.

The chain has TRBV11-2 and TRBJ1-1; 11 bases agree with TRBD1. With V trimmed by 5 bases and J by 10 bases, 12 bases remained unmatched. Per germline, CDR1 SGHAT and CDR2 FQNNGV. CDR3 size: 15 residues. This chain's CDR3 is CASSNTGTGGEGAFF. CDR3 nucleotides: TGTGCCAGCAGCAATACCGGGACAGGGGGTGAGGGAGCTTTCTTT.

The V gene is TRBV11-2, the J gene TRBJ2-2; 10 bases line up with TRBD2. J gave up 7 bases and V 1 base, and 9 bases lay outside the gene matches. The germline CDR1 and CDR2 sequences are SGHAT and FQNNGV. CDR3 size: 17 residues. CDR3 in DNA: TGTGCCAGCAGCTTAGGACCAGCGGGAGGGCCTGGCGGGGAGCTGTTTTTT. This sequence encodes CASSLGPAGGPGGELFF.

Here the CDR3 DNA reads TGTGCCAGCCTCCTACAGGGGAGAAGCAATCAGCCCCAGCATTTT. Its protein product is CASLLQGRSNQPQHF. The rearrangement uses TRBV28 and TRBJ1-5; 7 bases line up with TRBD1. The germline V gene has CDR1 MDHEN and CDR2 SYDVKM. The ends lost 8 bases at V and 1 base at J; junction bases unmatched: 8. The CDR3 has 15 residues. Full variable domain (outside the CDR3, taken from reference TRBV28 and TRBJ1-5): DVKVTQSSRYLVKRTGEKVFLECVQDMDHENMFWYRQDPGLGLRLIYFSYDVKMKEKGDIPEGYSVSREKKERFSLILESASTNQTSMYLCASLLQGRSNQPQHFGDGTRLSIL.

This clonotype was counted between two and nine times. The rearrangement joins TRBV6-2 or TRBV6-3 to TRBJ2-1; D is unresolved. Trimming pared 2 bases from V and 8 bases from J, leaving 7 bases between. Germline CDR1 MNHEY, CDR2 SVGEGT. The CDR3 is 12 amino acids. CDR3 coding DNA: TGTGCCAGCAGTTACCGAACGGATGAGCAGTTCTTC. Translated: CASSYRTDEQFF.

This clonotype was observed at least ten times. The chain employs TRBV30 and TRBJ2-5; D gene uncertain. Trimming pared 2 bases from V and 2 bases from J, leaving 9 bases between. Germline CDR1 GTSNPN, CDR2 SVGIG (reference sequence). The CDR3 consists of 13 residues. Here the CDR3 reads CAWSWNFQETQYF. CDR3 nucleotides: TGTGCCTGGAGTTGGAACTTTCAAGAGACCCAGTACTTC.

This clonotype was counted many times. The chain employs TRBV11-3 and TRBJ2-3; D unclear. Germline V gene lookup returns CDR1 SGHNT and CDR2 YENEEA. The CDR3 loop spans 13 amino acids. V lost 0 bases and J 2 bases, leaving 3 bases between the germline ends. The CDR3 region is CASSLDLTDTQYF. CDR3 nucleotide sequence: TGTGCCAGCAGCTTAGACCTCACAGATACGCAGTATTTT.

This clonotype was seen at least ten times. This chain connects TRBV3-1 to TRBJ1-6; TRBD1 is a possible D gene (6 bases). This CDR3 contains 15 residues. The V gene's germline CDR1 is LGHDT and CDR2 YNNKEL (reference sequence). With 10 bases removed from V and 9 bases from J, the gap between germline ends came to 22 bases. The CDR3: CANSPDSYSLSPLHF. In DNA form, the CDR3 reads TGTGCCAACAGTCCGGACAGTTACAGTCTTTCACCCCTCCACTTT.

This clonotype was observed at least ten times. The chain joins TRBV30 to TRBJ2-7, with unresolved D. The length of the CDR3 is 13 residues. V lost 2 bases, J lost 0 bases, and 8 bases lay in between. Germline V lookup: CDR1 GTSNPN, CDR2 SVGIG (reference sequence). The CDR3 region has the DNA TGTGCCTGGAGTAGGGCGGACTCCTACGAGCAGTACTTC. Its translation: CAWSRADSYEQYF. Full variable domain (rest looked up from reference TRBV30 and TRBJ2-7): SQTIHQWPATLVQPVGSPLSLECTVEGTSNPNLYWYRQAAGRGLQLLFYSVGIGQISSEVPQNLSASRPQDRQFILSSKKLLLSDSGFYLCAWSRADSYEQYFGPGTRLTVT.

This clonotype was found many times. The genes are TRBV3-1 and TRBJ2-5; maybe TRBD1 (5 bases). V was trimmed by 0 bases and J by 2 bases, leaving 7 bases between them. The CDR3 is 14 residues long. The germline V gene encodes CDR1 LGHDT and CDR2 YNNKEL (reference sequence). CDR3 coding DNA: TGTGCCAGCAGCCAAGATCCAGGGCAAGAGACCCAGTACTTC. Encoded protein: CASSQDPGQETQYF.

In its sample, this clonotype was seen a few times. The CDR3 protein is CASARGSSYEQYF. DNA for the CDR3: TGTGCCAGCGCGCGCGGGAGCTCCTACGAGCAGTACTTC. The chain links TRBV7-6 to TRBJ2-7; 7 bases align to TRBD2. Germline CDR1 and CDR2: SGHVS and FNYEAQ. This CDR3 spans 13 amino acids. Losses at the gene ends were 8 bases for V and 0 bases for J; bases not matched to a gene: 4.

This clonotype was seen at least ten times. This rearrangement joins TRBV28 to TRBJ2-7; TRBD1 matches 7 bases. The ends lost 8 bases at V and 3 bases at J; junction bases unmatched: 4. CDR3 length: 12 residues. Germline V gene sequence: CDR1 MDHEN, CDR2 SYDVKM. The CDR3 DNA follows: TGTGCCAGCCTCCGGGACAGCTACGAGCAGTACTTC. Translation: CASLRDSYEQYF.

The genes are TRBV27 and TRBJ2-3; D is ambiguous. The CDR3 is made up of 14 amino acids. CDR1 is MNHEY, CDR2 SMNVEV, per germline (reference sequence). Trimming removed 1 base from V and 2 bases from J, with 7 bases in between. The CDR3 spells CASSLFADTDTQYF. The DNA of the CDR3 is TGTGCCAGCAGTTTATTCGCGGACACAGATACGCAGTATTTT.

This clonotype showed up just a few times. The gene calls are TRBV29-1 and TRBJ1-2; 7 positions match TRBD1. Germline V gene lookup returns CDR1 SQVTM and CDR2 ANQGSEA. V lost 2 bases to trimming and J lost 5 bases; unmatched junction nucleotides: 5. This CDR3 comprises 13 residues. The CDR3 DNA follows: TGCAGCGTTGAATCGGACAGGTCATATGGCTACACCTTC. This sequence encodes CSVESDRSYGYTF.

This clonotype was seen a few times. The V call is TRBV29-1, the J call TRBJ2-3, with D maybe TRBD1 (5 bases). The germline V gene has CDR1 SQVTM and CDR2 ANQGSEA. This CDR3 is 12 amino acids long. With 6 bases removed from V and 3 bases from J, the gap between germline ends came to 10 bases. In DNA form, the CDR3 reads TGCAGCGTCAGGGTATCTACAGATACGCAGTATTTT. This sequence encodes CSVRVSTDTQYF.

The genes are TRBV6-1 and TRBJ2-5; TRBD1 agrees at 8 bases. CDR3 length: 16 amino acids. Germline V gene lookup returns CDR1 MNHNS and CDR2 SASEGT. V shed 8 bases and J 1 base; nucleotides not matched to a gene: 12. The CDR3 region has the DNA TGTGCCAGCTCACCAGCGACAGGGGCGATCCAAGAGACCCAGTACTTC. Its protein is CASSPATGAIQETQYF.

This clonotype came up a few times. This chain connects TRBV28 to TRBJ2-1; 13 nucleotides line up with TRBD2. J was trimmed by 13 bases and V by 4 bases; bases with no gene match: 7. The CDR3 spans 14 residues. The germline CDR1 and CDR2 sequences are MDHEN and SYDVKM. The CDR3, as DNA: TGTGCCAGCAGTTCAGGACTAGCGGGAGTAGATCAGTTCTTC. Its translation: CASSSGLAGVDQFF. The complete variable domain, with remaining parts taken from reference TRBV28 and TRBJ2-1, reads DVKVTQSSRYLVKRTGEKVFLECVQDMDHENMFWYRQDPGLGLRLIYFSYDVKMKEKGDIPEGYSVSREKKERFSLILESASTNQTSMYLCASSSGLAGVDQFFGPGTRLTVL.

This chain connects TRBV6-1 to TRBJ1-2; no reliable D call. This CDR3 has 15 amino acids. V was shortened by 3 bases and J by 1 base, with 12 bases between the two germline ends. Germline V gene lookup returns CDR1 MNHNS and CDR2 SASEGT. CDR3 residues: CASSDNTWGNYGYTF. Written as DNA, the CDR3 is TGTGCCAGCAGTGATAACACCTGGGGTAACTATGGCTACACCTTC.